The clone carrying this T cell receptor (beta chain) was seen only a few times. No antigen is known for it. This sample was taken from a study of cytomegalovirus exposure and HLA in healthy donors. Study-wide points: Further analysis, carried out later, found HLA-associated TCR beta chains more clonally expanded than equally common other chains. There were reportedly fewer N-insertions in an Asian-associated ancestry cluster than the roughly 700-donor mean, in a later analysis. Sequencing probably produced one cluster of sequence variants that were highly shared.

CDR1 is LNHDA and CDR2 is SQIVND in the germline V gene (reference sequence). The CDR3 runs to 15 residues. The V end was cut by 8 bases, the J end by 10 bases, with 24 bases between. In the PCR, 60 Vbeta and 13 Jbeta primers were used. The method was immunoSEQ multiplex PCR; TCRdb's version includes in-frame clones alone and lacks a portion of them. The profile shows roughly 84,000 clones, 70% to 85% of them singletons. The specimen was PBMCs. The J gene is TRBJ1-3, the V gene TRBV19; no firm D call. This TCR derives from a human donor in good health. In DNA, the CDR3 is TGTGCCAGTGCGGATCAACGGACTCGAGGGAGTACCATATATTTT. It specifies CASADQRTRGSTIYF. Supplemented by reference TRBV19 and TRBJ1-3, the full variable domain reads DGGITQSPKYLFRKEGQNVTLSCEQNLNHDAMYWYRQDPGQGLRLIYYSQIVNDFQKGDIAEGYSVSREKKESFPLTVTSAQKNPTAFYLCASADQRTRGSTIYFGEGSWLTVV.